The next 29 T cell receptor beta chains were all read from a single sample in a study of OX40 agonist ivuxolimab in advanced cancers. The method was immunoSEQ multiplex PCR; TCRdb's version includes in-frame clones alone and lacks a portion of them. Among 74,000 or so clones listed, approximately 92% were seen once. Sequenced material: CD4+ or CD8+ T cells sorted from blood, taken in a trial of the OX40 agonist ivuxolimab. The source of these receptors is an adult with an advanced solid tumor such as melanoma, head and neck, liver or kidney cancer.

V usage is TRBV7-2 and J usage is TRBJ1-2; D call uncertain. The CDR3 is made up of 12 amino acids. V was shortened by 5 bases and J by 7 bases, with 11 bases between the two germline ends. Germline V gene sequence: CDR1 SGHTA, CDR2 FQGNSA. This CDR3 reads CASSNDGLGYTF. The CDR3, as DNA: TGTGCCAGCAGCAACGACGGGCTTGGCTACACCTTC.

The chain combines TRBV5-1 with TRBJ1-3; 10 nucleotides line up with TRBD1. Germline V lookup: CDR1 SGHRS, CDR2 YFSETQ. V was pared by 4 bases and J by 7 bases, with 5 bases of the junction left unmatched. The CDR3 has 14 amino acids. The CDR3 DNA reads TGCGCCAGCAGCGTGGGGACAGGGGCGAACACCATATATTTT. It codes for CASSVGTGANTIYF.

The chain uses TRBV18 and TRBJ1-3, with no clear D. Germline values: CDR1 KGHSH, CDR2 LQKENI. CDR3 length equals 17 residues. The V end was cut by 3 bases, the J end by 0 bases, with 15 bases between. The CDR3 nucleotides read TGTGCCAGCTCACCCCAAGGTGGACCGGCCTCTGGAAACACCATATATTTT. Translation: CASSPQGGPASGNTIYF.

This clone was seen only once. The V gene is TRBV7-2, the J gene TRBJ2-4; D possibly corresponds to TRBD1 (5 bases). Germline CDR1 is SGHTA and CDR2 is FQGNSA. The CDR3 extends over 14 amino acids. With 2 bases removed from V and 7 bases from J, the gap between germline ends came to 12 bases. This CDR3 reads CASSLMVGRNIQYF. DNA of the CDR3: TGTGCCAGCAGCTTAATGGTGGGGCGGAACATTCAGTACTTC.

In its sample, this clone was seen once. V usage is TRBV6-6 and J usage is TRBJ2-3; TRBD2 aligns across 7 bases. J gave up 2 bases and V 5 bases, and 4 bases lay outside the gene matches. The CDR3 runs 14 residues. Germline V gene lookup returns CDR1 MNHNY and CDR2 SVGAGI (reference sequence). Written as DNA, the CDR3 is TGTGCCAGCAGTAATAGCGGGTTCACAGATACGCAGTATTTT. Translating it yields CASSNSGFTDTQYF.

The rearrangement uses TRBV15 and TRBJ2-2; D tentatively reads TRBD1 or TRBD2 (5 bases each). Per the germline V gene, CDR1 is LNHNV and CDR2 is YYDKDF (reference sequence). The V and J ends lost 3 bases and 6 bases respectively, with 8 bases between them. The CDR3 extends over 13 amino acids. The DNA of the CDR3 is TGTGCCACCAGCAGGGGGGTTGCCGGGGAGCTGTTTTTT. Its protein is CATSRGVAGELFF.

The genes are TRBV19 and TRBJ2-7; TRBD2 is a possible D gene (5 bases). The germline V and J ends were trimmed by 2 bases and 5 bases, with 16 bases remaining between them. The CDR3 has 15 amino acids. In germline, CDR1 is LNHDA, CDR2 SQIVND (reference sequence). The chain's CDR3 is CASSITLAGFHEQYF. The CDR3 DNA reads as TGTGCCAGTAGTATAACGTTGGCGGGTTTCCACGAGCAGTACTTC.

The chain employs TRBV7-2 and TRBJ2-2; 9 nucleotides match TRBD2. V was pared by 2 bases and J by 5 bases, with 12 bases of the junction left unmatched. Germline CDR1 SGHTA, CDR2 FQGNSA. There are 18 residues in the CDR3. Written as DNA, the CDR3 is TGTGCCAGCAGCTTATCCTACTTAGCGGGAGAGGTAACCGGGGAGCTGTTTTTT. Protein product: CASSLSYLAGEVTGELFF.

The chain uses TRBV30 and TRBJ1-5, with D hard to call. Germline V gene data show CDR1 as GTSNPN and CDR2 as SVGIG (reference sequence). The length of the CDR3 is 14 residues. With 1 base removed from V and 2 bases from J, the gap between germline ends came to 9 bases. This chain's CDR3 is CAWSAEVGNQPQHF. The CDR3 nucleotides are TGTGCCTGGAGTGCAGAGGTGGGCAATCAGCCCCAGCATTTT.

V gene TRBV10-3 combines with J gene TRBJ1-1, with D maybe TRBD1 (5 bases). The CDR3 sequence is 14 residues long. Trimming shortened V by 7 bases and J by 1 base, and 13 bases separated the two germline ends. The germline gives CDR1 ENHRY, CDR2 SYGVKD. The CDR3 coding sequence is TGTGCCATCACCGCCCAGGGAGGGAACACTGAAGCTTTCTTT. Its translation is CAITAQGGNTEAFF.

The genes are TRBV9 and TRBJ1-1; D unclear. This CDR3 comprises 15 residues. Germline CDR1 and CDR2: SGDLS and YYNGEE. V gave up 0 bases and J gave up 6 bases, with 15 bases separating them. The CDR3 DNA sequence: TGTGCCAGCAGCGTAGAGATGGGAATGGCGGCTGAAGCTTTCTTT. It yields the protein CASSVEMGMAAEAFF.

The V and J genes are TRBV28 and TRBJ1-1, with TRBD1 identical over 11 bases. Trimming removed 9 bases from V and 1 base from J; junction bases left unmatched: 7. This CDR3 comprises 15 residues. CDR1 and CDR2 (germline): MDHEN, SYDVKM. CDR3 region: CASRDRGSPNTEAFF. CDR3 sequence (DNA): TGTGCCAGTCGGGACAGGGGGAGCCCGAACACTGAAGCTTTCTTT. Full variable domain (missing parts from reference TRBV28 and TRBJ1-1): DVKVTQSSRYLVKRTGEKVFLECVQDMDHENMFWYRQDPGLGLRLIYFSYDVKMKEKGDIPEGYSVSREKKERFSLILESASTNQTSMYLCASRDRGSPNTEAFFGQGTRLTVV.

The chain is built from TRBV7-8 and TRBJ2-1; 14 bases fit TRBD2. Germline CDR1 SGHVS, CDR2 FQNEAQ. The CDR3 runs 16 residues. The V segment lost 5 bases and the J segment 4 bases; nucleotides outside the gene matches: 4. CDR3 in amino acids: CASSAGLAGVYNEQFF. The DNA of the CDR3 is TGTGCCAGCAGCGCGGGACTAGCGGGGGTATACAATGAGCAGTTCTTC. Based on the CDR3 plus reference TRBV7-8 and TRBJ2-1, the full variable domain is GAGVSQSPRYKVAKRGQDVALRCDPISGHVSLFWYQQALGQGPEFLTYFQNEAQLDKSGLPSDRFFAERPEGSVSTLKIQRTQQEDSAVYLCASSAGLAGVYNEQFFGPGTRLTVL.

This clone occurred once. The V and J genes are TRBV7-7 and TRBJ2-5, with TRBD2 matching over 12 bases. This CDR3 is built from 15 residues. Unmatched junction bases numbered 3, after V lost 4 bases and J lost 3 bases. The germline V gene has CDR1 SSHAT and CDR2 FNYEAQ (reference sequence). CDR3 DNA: TGTGCCAGCAGCTGGAGACTAGCGGGAGAAGAGACCCAGTACTTC. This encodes CASSWRLAGEETQYF. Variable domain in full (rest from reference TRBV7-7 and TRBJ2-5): GAGVSQSPRYKVTKRGQDVTLRCDPISSHATLYWYQQALGQGPEFLTYFNYEAQPDKSGLPSDRFSAERPEGSISTLTIQRTEQRDSAMYRCASSWRLAGEETQYFGPGTRLLVL.

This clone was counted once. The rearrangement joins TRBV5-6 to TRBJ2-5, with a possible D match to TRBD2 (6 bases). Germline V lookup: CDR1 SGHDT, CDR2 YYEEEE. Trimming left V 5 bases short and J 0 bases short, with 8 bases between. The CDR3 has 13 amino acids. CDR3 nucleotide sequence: TGTGCCAGCAGTCCGGGGGACCAAGAGACCCAGTACTTC. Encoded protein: CASSPGDQETQYF. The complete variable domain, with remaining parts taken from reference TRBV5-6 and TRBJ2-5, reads DAGVTQSPTHLIKTRGQQVTLRCSPKSGHDTVSWYQQALGQGPQFIFQYYEEEERQRGNFPDRFSGHQFPNYSSELNVNALLLGDSALYLCASSPGDQETQYFGPGTRLLVL.

DNA of the CDR3: TGTGCCAGCAGCTTAGGGGCTAGCGGCAATGAGCAGTTCTTC. It yields the protein CASSLGASGNEQFF. This chain links TRBV7-2 with TRBJ2-1; TRBD2 agrees at 7 bases. Trimming cost V 1 base and J 6 bases; bases outside gene matches: 3. The CDR3 has 14 residues. Germline CDR1 and CDR2: SGHTA and FQGNSA. The variable domain in full, completed from reference TRBV7-2 and TRBJ2-1, reads GAGVSQSPSNKVTEKGKDVELRCDPISGHTALYWYRQSLGQGLEFLIYFQGNSAPDKSGLPSDRFSAERTGGSVSTLTIQRTQQEDSAVYLCASSLGASGNEQFFGPGTRLTVL.

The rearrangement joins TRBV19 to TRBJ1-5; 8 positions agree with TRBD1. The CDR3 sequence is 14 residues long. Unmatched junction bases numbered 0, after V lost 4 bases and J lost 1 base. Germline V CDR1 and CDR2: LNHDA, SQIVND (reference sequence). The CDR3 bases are TGTGCCAGTAGTAGGACAGGGAGCAATCAGCCCCAGCATTTT. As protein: CASSRTGSNQPQHF.

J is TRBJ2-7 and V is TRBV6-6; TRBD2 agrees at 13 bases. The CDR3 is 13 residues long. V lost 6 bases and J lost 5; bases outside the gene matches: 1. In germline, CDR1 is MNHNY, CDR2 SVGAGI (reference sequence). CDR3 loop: CASRTSGRNEQYF. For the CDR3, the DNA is TGTGCCAGCAGGACTAGCGGGAGGAACGAGCAGTACTTC.

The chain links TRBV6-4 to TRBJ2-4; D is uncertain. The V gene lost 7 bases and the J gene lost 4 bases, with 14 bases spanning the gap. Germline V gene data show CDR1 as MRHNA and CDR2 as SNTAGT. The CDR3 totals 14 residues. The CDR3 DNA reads TGTGCCAGCAAGCCCGCTTGCCAGAAAAACATTCAGTACTTC. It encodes CASKPACQKNIQYF.

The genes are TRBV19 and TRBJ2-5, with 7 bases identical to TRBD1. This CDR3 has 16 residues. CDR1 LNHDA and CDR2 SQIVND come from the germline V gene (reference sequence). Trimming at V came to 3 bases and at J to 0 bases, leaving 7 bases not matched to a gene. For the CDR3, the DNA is TGTGCCAGTAGTATTGGGGGACAGACGTACCAAGAGACCCAGTACTTC. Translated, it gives CASSIGGQTYQETQYF. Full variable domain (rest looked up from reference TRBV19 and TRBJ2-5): DGGITQSPKYLFRKEGQNVTLSCEQNLNHDAMYWYRQDPGQGLRLIYYSQIVNDFQKGDIAEGYSVSREKKESFPLTVTSAQKNPTAFYLCASSIGGQTYQETQYFGPGTRLLVL.

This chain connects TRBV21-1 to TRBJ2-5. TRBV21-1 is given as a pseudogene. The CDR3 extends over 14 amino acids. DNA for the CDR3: TGTGCCAGCAGCCTAAGGGACGCCCCGGGTACCCAGTACTTC. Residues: CASSLRDAPGTQYF.

The chain's CDR3 is CASRPTGFNEQFF. CDR3 DNA: TGTGCCAGCAGACCCACAGGGTTCAATGAGCAGTTCTTC. This sequence joins TRBV6-5 and TRBJ2-1; weak D call: TRBD1 (6 bases). Trimming took 6 bases from V and 6 from J, leaving 12 bases between them. Germline V gene data show CDR1 as MNHEY and CDR2 as SVGAGI. This CDR3 region has 13 residues.

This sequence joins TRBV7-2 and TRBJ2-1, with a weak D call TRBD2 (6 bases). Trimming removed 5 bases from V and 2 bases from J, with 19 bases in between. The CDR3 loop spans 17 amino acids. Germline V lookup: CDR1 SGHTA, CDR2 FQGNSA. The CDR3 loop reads CASSPSVAGTTYNEQFF. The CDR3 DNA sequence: TGTGCCAGCAGCCCCTCAGTGGCGGGAACGACCTACAATGAGCAGTTCTTC.

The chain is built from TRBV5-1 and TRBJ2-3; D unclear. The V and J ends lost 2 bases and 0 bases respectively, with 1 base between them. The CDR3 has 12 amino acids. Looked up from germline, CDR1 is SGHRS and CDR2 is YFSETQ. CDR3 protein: CASSFSTDTQYF. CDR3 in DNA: TGCGCCAGCAGCTTCAGCACAGATACGCAGTATTTT.

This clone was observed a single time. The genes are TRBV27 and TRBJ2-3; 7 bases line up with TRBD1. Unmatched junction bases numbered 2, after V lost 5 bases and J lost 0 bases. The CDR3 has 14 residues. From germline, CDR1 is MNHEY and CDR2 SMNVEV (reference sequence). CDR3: CASSQDRSTDTQYF. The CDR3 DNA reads TGTGCCAGCAGTCAGGACAGGAGCACAGATACGCAGTATTTT.

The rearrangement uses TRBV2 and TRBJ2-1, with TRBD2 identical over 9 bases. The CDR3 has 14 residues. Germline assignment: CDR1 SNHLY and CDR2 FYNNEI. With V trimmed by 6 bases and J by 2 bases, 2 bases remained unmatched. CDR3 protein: CASRGLAPYNEQFF. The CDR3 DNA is TGTGCCAGCAGGGGACTAGCCCCCTACAATGAGCAGTTCTTC.

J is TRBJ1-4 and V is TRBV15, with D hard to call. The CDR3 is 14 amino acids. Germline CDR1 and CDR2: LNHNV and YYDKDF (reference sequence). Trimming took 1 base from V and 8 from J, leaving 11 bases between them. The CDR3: CATSRGGTGEKLFF. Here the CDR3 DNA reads TGTGCCACCAGCAGAGGAGGAACGGGGGAAAAACTGTTTTTT.

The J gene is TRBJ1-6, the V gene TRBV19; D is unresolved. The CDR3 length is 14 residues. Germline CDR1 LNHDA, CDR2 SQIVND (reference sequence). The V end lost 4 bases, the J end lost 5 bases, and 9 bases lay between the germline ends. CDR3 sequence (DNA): TGTGCCAGTAGTACAGGTCTGGATAATTCACCCCTCCACTTT. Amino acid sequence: CASSTGLDNSPLHF.

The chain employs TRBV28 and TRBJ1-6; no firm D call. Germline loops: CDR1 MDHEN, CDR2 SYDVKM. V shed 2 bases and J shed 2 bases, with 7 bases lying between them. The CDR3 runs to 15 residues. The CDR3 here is CASSLPDAYNSPLHF. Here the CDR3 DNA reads TGTGCCAGCAGTTTACCTGATGCCTATAATTCACCCCTCCACTTT.